Sequencing of this TCR beta chain was carried out in a study of T cells in Graves' hyperthyroidism and ophthalmopathy. Overall study results and limits: Most clonotypes that expanded in the thyroid above 0.001 also showed up in blood. Stable hyperthyroidism was separated from ophthalmopathy by a model based on 13 V-J features.

On this clonotype: No antigen is known for it.

Trimming stripped 7 bases from V and 1 base from J, with 11 bases between. In germline, CDR1 is SGHRS, CDR2 YFSETQ. This CDR3 region has 13 residues. Amplified regions were TCR beta CDR3 sequences from RNA transcripts. HTBI primers were used for first-round RT-PCR of the TCR CDR3. One entry per CDR3 protein, called by TCRdb with MiXCR from the multiplex PCR reads. The sample yields about 560,000 distinct CDR3 sequences, roughly a sixth seen once. Newly diagnosed hyperthyroidism, duration under 2 months, in patients aged 18 to 65. The V and J genes are TRBV5-1 and TRBJ1-1; D not resolved. What was sequenced was blood. The TCR originated in a woman younger than 35 with Graves' hyperthyroidism. This CDR3 reads CASGGFSNTEAFF. CDR3 DNA sequence: TGCGCCAGCGGAGGGTTCTCGAACACTGAAGCTTTCTTT.